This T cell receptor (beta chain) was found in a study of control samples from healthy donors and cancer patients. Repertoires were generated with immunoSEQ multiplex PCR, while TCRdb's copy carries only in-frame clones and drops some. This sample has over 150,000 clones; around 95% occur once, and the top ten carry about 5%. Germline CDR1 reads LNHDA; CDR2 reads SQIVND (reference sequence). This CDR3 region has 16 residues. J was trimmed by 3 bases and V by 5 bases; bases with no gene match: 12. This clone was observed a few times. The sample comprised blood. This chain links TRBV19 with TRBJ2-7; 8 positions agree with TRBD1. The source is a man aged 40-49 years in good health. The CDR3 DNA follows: TGTGCCAGTAGTCTAAACGCTCAGGGGGCAGACTACGAGCAGTACTTC. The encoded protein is CASSLNAQGADYEQYF.